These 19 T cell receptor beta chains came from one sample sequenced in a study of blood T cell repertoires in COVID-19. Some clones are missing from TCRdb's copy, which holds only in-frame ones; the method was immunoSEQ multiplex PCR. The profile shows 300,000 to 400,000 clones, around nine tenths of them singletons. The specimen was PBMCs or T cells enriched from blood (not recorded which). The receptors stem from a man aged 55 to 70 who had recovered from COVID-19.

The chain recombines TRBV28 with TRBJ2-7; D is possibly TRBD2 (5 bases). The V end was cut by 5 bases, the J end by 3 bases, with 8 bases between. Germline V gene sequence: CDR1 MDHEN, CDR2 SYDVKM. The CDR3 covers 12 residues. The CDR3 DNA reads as TGTGCCAGCAGTCTAGCAGGCTACGAGCAGTACTTC. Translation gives CASSLAGYEQYF.

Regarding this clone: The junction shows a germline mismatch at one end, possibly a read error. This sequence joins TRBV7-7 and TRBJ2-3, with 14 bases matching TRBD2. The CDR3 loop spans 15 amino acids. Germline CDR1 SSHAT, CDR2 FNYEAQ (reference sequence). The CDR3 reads CASSSGLAGADTQYF. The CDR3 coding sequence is TGTGCTAGCAGCTCGGGACTAGCGGGAGCAGATACGCAGTATTTT.

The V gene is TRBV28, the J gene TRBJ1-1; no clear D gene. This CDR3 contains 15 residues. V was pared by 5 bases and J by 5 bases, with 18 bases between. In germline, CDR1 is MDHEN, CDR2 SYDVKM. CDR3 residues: CASSRPLGRSTEAFF. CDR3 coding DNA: TGTGCCAGCAGTAGGCCCCTGGGCCGATCGACTGAAGCTTTCTTT.

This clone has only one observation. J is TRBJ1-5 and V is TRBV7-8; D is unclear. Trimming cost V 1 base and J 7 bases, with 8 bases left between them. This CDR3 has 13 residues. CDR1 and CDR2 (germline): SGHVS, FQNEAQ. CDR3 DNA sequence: TGTGCCAGCAGCTTAGTGGGCGGGCAGCCCCAGCATTTT. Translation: CASSLVGGQPQHF.

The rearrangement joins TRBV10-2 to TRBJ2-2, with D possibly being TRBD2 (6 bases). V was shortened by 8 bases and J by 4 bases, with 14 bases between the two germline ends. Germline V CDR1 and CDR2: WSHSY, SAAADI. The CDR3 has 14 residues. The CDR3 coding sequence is TGCGCCAGCGGACGGACTAAGGGCACCGGGGAGCTGTTTTTT. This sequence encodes CASGRTKGTGELFF.

CDR3 protein: CASSLTGPATNEKLFF. CDR3 bases: TGTGCCAGCAGTTTGACAGGCCCCGCAACTAATGAAAAACTGTTTTTT. The chain uses TRBV27 and TRBJ1-4; maybe TRBD1 (6 bases). The CDR3 is 16 residues long. V lost 3 bases and J lost 0, with 11 bases in between. CDR1 is MNHEY, CDR2 SMNVEV, per germline (reference sequence).

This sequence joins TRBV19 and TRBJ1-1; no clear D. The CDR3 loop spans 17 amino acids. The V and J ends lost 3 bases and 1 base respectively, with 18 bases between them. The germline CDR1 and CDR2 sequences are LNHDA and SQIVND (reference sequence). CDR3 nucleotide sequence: TGTGCCAGTAGTATGGGTCCGGACTATTTCTCGAACACTGAAGCTTTCTTT. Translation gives CASSMGPDYFSNTEAFF. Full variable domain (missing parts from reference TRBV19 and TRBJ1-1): DGGITQSPKYLFRKEGQNVTLSCEQNLNHDAMYWYRQDPGQGLRLIYYSQIVNDFQKGDIAEGYSVSREKKESFPLTVTSAQKNPTAFYLCASSMGPDYFSNTEAFFGQGTRLTVV.

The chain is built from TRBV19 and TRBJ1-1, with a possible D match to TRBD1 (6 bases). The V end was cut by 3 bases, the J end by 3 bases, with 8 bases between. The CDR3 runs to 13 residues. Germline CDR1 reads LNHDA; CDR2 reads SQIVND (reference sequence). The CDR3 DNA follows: TGTGCCAGTAGTATCTACAGGGACACTGAAGCTTTCTTT. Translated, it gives CASSIYRDTEAFF.

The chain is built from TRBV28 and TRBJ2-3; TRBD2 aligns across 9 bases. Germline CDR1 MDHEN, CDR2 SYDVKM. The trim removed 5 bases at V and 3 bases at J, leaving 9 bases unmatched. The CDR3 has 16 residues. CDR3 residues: CASSLIAGVGTDTQYF. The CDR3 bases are TGTGCCAGCAGTCTTATAGCGGGAGTGGGGACAGATACGCAGTATTTT. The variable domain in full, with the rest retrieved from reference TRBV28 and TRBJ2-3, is DVKVTQSSRYLVKRTGEKVFLECVQDMDHENMFWYRQDPGLGLRLIYFSYDVKMKEKGDIPEGYSVSREKKERFSLILESASTNQTSMYLCASSLIAGVGTDTQYFGPGTRLTVL.

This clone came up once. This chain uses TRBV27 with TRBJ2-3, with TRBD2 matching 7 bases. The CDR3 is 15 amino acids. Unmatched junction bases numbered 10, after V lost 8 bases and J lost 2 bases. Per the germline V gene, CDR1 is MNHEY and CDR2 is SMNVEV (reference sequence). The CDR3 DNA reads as TGTGCCAGCGGCCCCTCGGGACTATACACAGATACGCAGTATTTT. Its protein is CASGPSGLYTDTQYF.

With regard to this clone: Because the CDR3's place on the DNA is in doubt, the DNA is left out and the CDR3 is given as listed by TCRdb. Here the CDR3 reads CASSKVVAGGARDTQYF. V and J are TRBV21-1 and TRBJ2-3; TRBD1 reflects the table's D call only, with no check against the DNA. TRBV21-1 is a listed pseudogene. The CDR3 is 17 residues long, ends included.

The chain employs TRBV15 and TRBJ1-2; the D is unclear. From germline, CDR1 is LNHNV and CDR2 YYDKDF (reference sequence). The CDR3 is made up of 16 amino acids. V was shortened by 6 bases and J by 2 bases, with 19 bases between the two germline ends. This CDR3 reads CATSLPSRLSNYGYTF. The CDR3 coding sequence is TGTGCCACCAGTCTACCCTCTCGCCTCTCCAACTATGGCTACACCTTC.

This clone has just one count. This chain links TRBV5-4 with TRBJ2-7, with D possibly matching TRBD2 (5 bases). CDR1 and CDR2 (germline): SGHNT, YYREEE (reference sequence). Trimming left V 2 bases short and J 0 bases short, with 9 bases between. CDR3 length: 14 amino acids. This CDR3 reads CASSLRGPSYEQYF. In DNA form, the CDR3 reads TGTGCCAGCAGCTTACGGGGTCCCTCCTACGAGCAGTACTTC. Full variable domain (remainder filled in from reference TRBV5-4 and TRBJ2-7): ETGVTQSPTHLIKTRGQQVTLRCSSQSGHNTVSWYQQALGQGPQFIFQYYREEENGRGNFPPRFSGLQFPNYSSELNVNALELDDSALYLCASSLRGPSYEQYFGPGTRLTVT.

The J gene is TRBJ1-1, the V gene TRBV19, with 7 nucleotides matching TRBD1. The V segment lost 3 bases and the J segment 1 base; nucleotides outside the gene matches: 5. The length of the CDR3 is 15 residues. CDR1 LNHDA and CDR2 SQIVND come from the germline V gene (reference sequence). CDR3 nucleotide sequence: TGTGCCAGTAGTATCCGACAGGGACAGAACACTGAAGCTTTCTTT. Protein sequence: CASSIRQGQNTEAFF.

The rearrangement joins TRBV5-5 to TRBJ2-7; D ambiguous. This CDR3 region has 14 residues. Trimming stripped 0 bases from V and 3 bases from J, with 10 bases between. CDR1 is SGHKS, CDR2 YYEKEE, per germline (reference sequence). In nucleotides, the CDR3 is TGTGCCAGCAGCTTGGTACTTTCACTCTACGAGCAGTACTTC. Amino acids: CASSLVLSLYEQYF.

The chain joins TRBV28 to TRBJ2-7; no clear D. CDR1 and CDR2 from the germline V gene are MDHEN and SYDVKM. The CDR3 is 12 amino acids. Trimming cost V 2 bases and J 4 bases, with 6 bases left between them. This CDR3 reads CASSLREYEQYF. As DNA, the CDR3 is TGTGCCAGCAGTTTACGAGAGTACGAGCAGTACTTC.

Here the CDR3 reads CASSLDTGSTEAFF. The CDR3, as DNA: TGTGCCAGCAGCTTGGATACAGGGAGCACTGAAGCTTTCTTT. The chain links TRBV5-4 to TRBJ1-1, with D possibly TRBD1 on 6 matching bases. Germline V gene data show CDR1 as SGHNT and CDR2 as YYREEE (reference sequence). V was cut by 0 bases and J by 4 bases, with 10 bases left in between. The CDR3 consists of 14 residues. Looking up the rest from reference TRBV5-4 and TRBJ1-1 gives the full variable domain: ETGVTQSPTHLIKTRGQQVTLRCSSQSGHNTVSWYQQALGQGPQFIFQYYREEENGRGNFPPRFSGLQFPNYSSELNVNALELDDSALYLCASSLDTGSTEAFFGQGTRLTVV.

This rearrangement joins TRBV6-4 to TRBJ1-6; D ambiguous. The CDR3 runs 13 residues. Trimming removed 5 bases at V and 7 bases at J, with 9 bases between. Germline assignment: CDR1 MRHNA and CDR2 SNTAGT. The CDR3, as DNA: TGTGCCAGCAGTCTGGACTCCAATTCACCCCTCCACTTT. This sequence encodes CASSLDSNSPLHF.

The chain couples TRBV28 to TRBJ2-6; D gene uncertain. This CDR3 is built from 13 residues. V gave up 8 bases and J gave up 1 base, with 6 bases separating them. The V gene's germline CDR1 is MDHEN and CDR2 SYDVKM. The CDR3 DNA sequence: TGTGCCAGCCGAGCATCTGGGGCCAACGTCCTGACTTTC. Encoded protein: CASRASGANVLTF. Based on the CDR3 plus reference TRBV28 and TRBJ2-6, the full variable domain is DVKVTQSSRYLVKRTGEKVFLECVQDMDHENMFWYRQDPGLGLRLIYFSYDVKMKEKGDIPEGYSVSREKKERFSLILESASTNQTSMYLCASRASGANVLTFGAGSRLTVL.